These 26 T cell receptor beta chains originate from one sample sequenced in a study of shared clonotypes between healthy human individuals. TCRdb's table, derived via immunoSEQ multiplex PCR, lists solely in-frame clones and lacks some. The sample lists roughly 2.1 million clones, about 93% occurring once. CD45RO-negative cells were positively selected for CCR7, leaving out terminally differentiated effector memory CD45RA+ cells. Sequenced: naive CD8+ T cells from PBMCs. Receptors originate from a man aged 18 to 30 in good health. Some clones in this sample may be carry-over from other donors' samples.

The chain carries TRBV5-1 and TRBJ1-2, with D hard to call. Germline V gene data show CDR1 as SGHRS and CDR2 as YFSETQ. The V and J ends lost 5 bases and 8 bases respectively, with 16 bases between them. The CDR3 contains 13 residues. The CDR3 region is CASSNGPAGGYTF. The CDR3 region has the DNA TGCGCCAGCAGTAATGGGCCAGCGGGAGGCTACACCTTC.

This sequence joins TRBV4-3 and TRBJ2-7, with TRBD1 as a possible D gene (6 bases). Per germline, CDR1 LGHNA and CDR2 YSLEER. The CDR3 extends over 15 amino acids. Trimming removed 4 bases from V and 0 bases from J, with 13 bases in between. This CDR3 reads CASSLGTSSSYEQYF. The CDR3 DNA sequence: TGCGCCAGCAGCCTGGGGACATCTAGCTCCTACGAGCAGTACTTC.

The V call is TRBV25-1, the J call TRBJ2-2; D gene unclear. CDR1 and CDR2 from the germline V gene are MGHDK and SYGVNS. CDR3 length equals 13 residues. With 1 base removed from V and 7 bases from J, the gap between germline ends came to 7 bases. Written as DNA, the CDR3 is TGTGCCAGCAGTGAATTAGGCAGCGGGGAGCTGTTTTTT. Translating it yields CASSELGSGELFF.

This chain joins TRBV5-5 and TRBJ2-7; D unclear. Trimming shortened V by 0 bases and J by 3 bases, and 10 bases separated the two germline ends. Germline values: CDR1 SGHKS, CDR2 YYEKEE (reference sequence). The CDR3 sequence is 14 residues long. CDR3 residues: CASSLGTRDYEQYF. As DNA, the CDR3 is TGTGCCAGCAGCTTGGGAACAAGGGACTACGAGCAGTACTTC.

This clone has just one count. The chain uses TRBV28 and TRBJ2-1; D unclear. Trimming shortened V by 6 bases and J by 4 bases, and 10 bases separated the two germline ends. Looked up from germline, CDR1 is MDHEN and CDR2 is SYDVKM. This CDR3 contains 13 residues. The CDR3, as DNA: TGTGCCAGCAGACCACACAGTTACAATGAGCAGTTCTTC. It yields the protein CASRPHSYNEQFF.

The V and J genes are TRBV30 and TRBJ2-5; D unclear. Judging by the DNA end, TRBJ2-7 fits better; the J call may be wrong. The length of the CDR3 is 17 residues. CDR1 and CDR2 (germline): GTSNPN, SVGIG (reference sequence). The CDR3 sequence is CAWSVFLERENPYEQYF. The CDR3 DNA reads as TGTGCCTGGAGTGTATTTCTGGAAAGAGAGAATCCCTACGAGCAGTACTTC.

The CDR3 nucleotides read TGTGCCAGCAGTTTACTCAGGGGTAATATGTACGAGCAGTACTTC. Encoded protein: CASSLLRGNMYEQYF. The J gene is TRBJ2-7, the V gene TRBV28, with a weak D call TRBD1 (6 bases). The CDR3 contains 15 residues. Germline values: CDR1 MDHEN, CDR2 SYDVKM. The V and J ends lost 2 bases and 4 bases respectively, with 15 bases between them.

The chain has TRBV6-1 and TRBJ2-1; D is uncertain. The CDR3 is 14 residues long. With 8 bases removed from V and 5 bases from J, the gap between germline ends came to 16 bases. In germline, CDR1 is MNHNS, CDR2 SASEGT. CDR3 loop: CASPQMGKHNEQFF. Written as DNA, the CDR3 is TGTGCCAGCCCCCAAATGGGGAAACACAATGAGCAGTTCTTC.

The chain uses TRBV7-2 and TRBJ2-3; TRBD2 matches at 9 bases. This CDR3 spans 15 amino acids. Losses at the gene ends were 1 base for V and 4 bases for J; bases not matched to a gene: 3. Germline CDR1 SGHTA, CDR2 FQGNSA. DNA of the CDR3: TGTGCCAGCAGCTTAGAGCTAGCGGGACCAGATACGCAGTATTTT. This codes for CASSLELAGPDTQYF. The whole variable domain, remainder taken from reference TRBV7-2 and TRBJ2-3, is GAGVSQSPSNKVTEKGKDVELRCDPISGHTALYWYRQSLGQGLEFLIYFQGNSAPDKSGLPSDRFSAERTGGSVSTLTIQRTQQEDSAVYLCASSLELAGPDTQYFGPGTRLTVL.

Regarding this clone: Additional DNA sequences in this sample encode the identical CDR3. This chain links TRBV7-3 with TRBJ2-7; possible D gene TRBD2, 6 bases. The V and J ends lost 5 bases and 0 bases respectively, with 14 bases between them. The CDR3 contains 15 residues. The germline V gene has CDR1 SGHTA and CDR2 FQGTGA. As DNA, the CDR3 is TGTGCCAGCAGCCTGGGTAGCGGACGCTCCTACGAGCAGTACTTC. The encoded protein is CASSLGSGRSYEQYF.

The rearrangement links TRBV7-9 to TRBJ2-7; 10 bases are a match to TRBD2. This CDR3 contains 17 residues. V shed 4 bases and J 4 bases; nucleotides not matched to a gene: 13. The germline gives CDR1 SEHNR, CDR2 FQNEAQ (reference sequence). The DNA of the CDR3 is TGTGCCAGCAGCTGGGGATTTCTAGCGGGAGAAACTTACGAGCAGTACTTC. Its protein product is CASSWGFLAGETYEQYF. Full variable domain (outside the CDR3, taken from reference TRBV7-9 and TRBJ2-7): DTGVSQNPRHKITKRGQNVTFRCDPISEHNRLYWYRQTLGQGPEFLTYFQNEAQLEKSRLLSDRFSAERPKGSFSTLEIQRTEQGDSAMYLCASSWGFLAGETYEQYFGPGTRLTVT.

The chain combines TRBV19 with TRBJ2-2; possible D gene TRBD1, 5 bases. With 1 base removed from V and 0 bases from J, the gap between germline ends came to 15 bases. From germline, CDR1 is LNHDA and CDR2 SQIVND (reference sequence). The CDR3 length is 18 residues. The CDR3 is CASSIALQEESNTGELFF. CDR3 DNA: TGTGCCAGTAGTATAGCTTTACAGGAAGAATCGAACACCGGGGAGCTGTTTTTT.

The rearrangement links TRBV9 to TRBJ1-2, with D perhaps matching TRBD1 (5 bases). From germline, CDR1 is SGDLS and CDR2 YYNGEE. This CDR3 contains 17 residues. Trimming took off 4 bases at V and 4 bases at J, with 23 bases between the two ends. DNA of the CDR3: TGTGCCAGCAGCCCAAGTAGTGGGCTGACAGCCTTCTATGGCTACACCTTC. Its protein is CASSPSSGLTAFYGYTF. Based on the CDR3 plus reference TRBV9 and TRBJ1-2, the full variable domain is DSGVTQTPKHLITATGQRVTLRCSPRSGDLSVYWYQQSLDQGLQFLIQYYNGEERAKGNILERFSAQQFPDLHSELNLSSLELGDSALYFCASSPSSGLTAFYGYTFGSGTRLTVV.

There are a few counts of this clone. Other DNA sequences in this specimen translate into the identical CDR3. This chain connects TRBV27 to TRBJ2-7; possible D gene TRBD1, 6 bases. The ends were cut back, 3 bases at V and 4 bases at J, with 10 bases in the middle. The CDR3 spans 13 residues. Looked up from germline, CDR1 is MNHEY and CDR2 is SMNVEV (reference sequence). As DNA, the CDR3 is TGTGCCAGCAGTTTCCAGGGGACGTACGAGCAGTACTTC. Translated, it gives CASSFQGTYEQYF.

The rearrangement links TRBV27 to TRBJ2-3; no clear D. V was trimmed by 6 bases and J by 1 base, leaving 8 bases between them. The germline V gene has CDR1 MNHEY and CDR2 SMNVEV (reference sequence). The CDR3 contains 13 residues. This CDR3 reads CASSMAGTDTQYF. The CDR3 nucleotides read TGTGCCAGCAGCATGGCGGGCACAGATACGCAGTATTTT.

This chain links TRBV28 with TRBJ1-5; D is undetermined. This CDR3 has 16 residues. Germline V CDR1 and CDR2: MDHEN, SYDVKM. V was shortened by 3 bases and J by 5 bases, with 17 bases between the two germline ends. The CDR3 here is CASSFTAREGYQPQHF. Written as DNA, the CDR3 is TGTGCCAGCAGTTTTACGGCTAGGGAAGGCTATCAGCCCCAGCATTTT.

The chain recombines TRBV11-2 with TRBJ2-7, with 10 bases identical to TRBD1. There are 12 residues in the CDR3. Germline assignment: CDR1 SGHAT and CDR2 FQNNGV. V shed 9 bases and J 4 bases; nucleotides not matched to a gene: 3. The CDR3 bases are TGTGCCAGTGCGGACAGGGGGTACGAGCAGTACTTC. As protein: CASADRGYEQYF.

The chain couples TRBV28 to TRBJ2-7, with D unresolved. Trimming cost V 6 bases and J 3 bases, with 12 bases left between them. Germline CDR1 reads MDHEN; CDR2 reads SYDVKM. This CDR3 has 13 residues. The CDR3 spells CASSWSENYEQYF. The CDR3 nucleotides read TGTGCCAGCAGCTGGTCCGAGAACTACGAGCAGTACTTC.

The chain uses TRBV7-9 and TRBJ1-2, with D tentatively TRBD1 (5 bases). Germline V CDR1 and CDR2: SEHNR, FQNEAQ (reference sequence). V lost 0 bases to trimming and J lost 6 bases, with 11 bases between them. This CDR3 is built from 14 residues. The CDR3 DNA follows: TGTGCCAGCAGCTTAGCCGGGGCCGTAGATGGCTACACCTTC. Translation: CASSLAGAVDGYTF.

The rearrangement joins TRBV10-3 to TRBJ2-7; TRBD1 matches at 7 bases. The J segment lost 6 bases and the V segment lost 0 bases, leaving 8 bases of the junction unmatched. The CDR3 is made up of 15 amino acids. Looked up from germline, CDR1 is ENHRY and CDR2 is SYGVKD. The CDR3 loop is CAISESDVTGVEQYF. Here the CDR3 DNA reads TGTGCCATCAGTGAGTCCGACGTTACAGGGGTCGAGCAGTACTTC.

This chain joins TRBV28 and TRBJ2-7; 10 nucleotides agree with TRBD2. With V trimmed by 9 bases and J by 4 bases, 6 bases remained unmatched. Germline lookup yields CDR1 MDHEN and CDR2 SYDVKM. The CDR3 loop spans 13 amino acids. CDR3 coding DNA: TGTGCCAGTGGACTAGCGGCGACGTACGAGCAGTACTTC. It codes for CASGLAATYEQYF.

The chain is built from TRBV7-9 and TRBJ2-7; D is perhaps TRBD1 (6 bases). Germline CDR1 is SEHNR and CDR2 is FQNEAQ (reference sequence). The CDR3 has 14 amino acids. V lost 2 bases and J lost 0, with 8 bases in between. CDR3 in amino acids: CASSLQGFSYEQYF. CDR3 sequence (DNA): TGTGCCAGCAGCTTACAGGGGTTCTCCTACGAGCAGTACTTC.

This rearrangement joins TRBV13 to TRBJ2-1; D unresolved. Trimming removed 5 bases at V and 3 bases at J, with 14 bases between. Germline-derived CDR1 and CDR2 are PRHDT and FYEKMQ (reference sequence). The CDR3 is 15 residues long. CDR3: CASSPPSAGYNEQFF. CDR3 in DNA: TGTGCCAGCAGCCCACCGTCTGCCGGCTACAATGAGCAGTTCTTC.

The chain has TRBV29-1 and TRBJ2-2; 12 nucleotides match TRBD2. Trimming took 3 bases from V and 3 from J; bases not matched to a gene: 2. Per germline, CDR1 SQVTM and CDR2 ANQGSEA. The CDR3 has 15 residues. The CDR3 nucleotides read TGCAGCGTTGAGACTAGCGGGAGCGACACCGGGGAGCTGTTTTTT. Protein sequence: CSVETSGSDTGELFF.

The genes are TRBV19 and TRBJ1-4; D not certain. The CDR3 is made up of 15 amino acids. V lost 5 bases, J lost 0 bases, and 10 bases lay in between. Germline CDR1 reads LNHDA; CDR2 reads SQIVND (reference sequence). The DNA for the CDR3 is TGTGCCAGTAGTCGGGTTGGCGCAACTAATGAAAAACTGTTTTTT. Amino acids: CASSRVGATNEKLFF.

The V gene is TRBV9, the J gene TRBJ2-3, with a weak D call TRBD1 (5 bases). Germline V gene data show CDR1 as SGDLS and CDR2 as YYNGEE. The CDR3 is 15 residues long. V lost 0 bases and J lost 4, with 12 bases in between. The CDR3 is CASSVAPDRADTQYF. The CDR3 nucleotides read TGTGCCAGCAGCGTAGCTCCCGACAGAGCAGATACGCAGTATTTT.